The subject of this entry is one TCR beta chain. Its antigen remains unidentified. This entry is derived from a study of cytomegalovirus exposure and HLA in healthy donors. Study results and limitations: Being productive about 90% or about 30% of the time was typical of most TCR beta V segments in an earlier analysis. Fewer than 200 TCR beta chains were listed as cytomegalovirus-associated.

V was cut by 4 bases and J by 7 bases, with 10 bases left in between. Germline V gives CDR1 GTSNPN, CDR2 SVGIG (reference sequence). CDR3 length equals 11 residues. Primers for the PCR totalled 60 Vbeta and 13 Jbeta. Authors' processing steps: Approximately 10 million shared chains were among tens of millions of unique TCR beta chains counted in a later analysis. Profiled with immunoSEQ multiplex PCR; TCRdb holds only in-frame clones, not every one. That table supplies the V and J calls and clone size; D and trimming were determined from the DNA. Its listing shows tens of thousands of clones. The V call is TRBV30, the J call TRBJ1-1, with D uncertain. The specimen sequenced was PBMCs. This TCR came from a man in his fifties in good health and CMV-seropositive. CDR3 nucleotide sequence: TGTGCCTGGATCACTTACAGTGAAGCTTTCTTT. Amino acids: CAWITYSEAFF. Using reference TRBV30 and TRBJ1-1 for the parts outside the CDR3, the full variable domain is SQTIHQWPATLVQPVGSPLSLECTVEGTSNPNLYWYRQAAGRGLQLLFYSVGIGQISSEVPQNLSASRPQDRQFILSSKKLLLSDSGFYLCAWITYSEAFFGQGTRLTVV.